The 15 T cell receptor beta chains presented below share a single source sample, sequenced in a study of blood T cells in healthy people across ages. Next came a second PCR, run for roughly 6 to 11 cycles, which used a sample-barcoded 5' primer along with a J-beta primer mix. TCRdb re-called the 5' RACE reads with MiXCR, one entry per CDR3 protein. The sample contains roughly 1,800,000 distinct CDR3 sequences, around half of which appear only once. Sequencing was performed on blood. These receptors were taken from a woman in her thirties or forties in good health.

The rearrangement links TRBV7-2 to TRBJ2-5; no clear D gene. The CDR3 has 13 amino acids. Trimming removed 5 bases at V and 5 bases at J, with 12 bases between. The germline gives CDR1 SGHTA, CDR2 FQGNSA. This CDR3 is CASSGWAGETQYF. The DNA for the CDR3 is TGTGCCAGCAGCGGTTGGGCTGGGGAGACCCAGTACTTC.

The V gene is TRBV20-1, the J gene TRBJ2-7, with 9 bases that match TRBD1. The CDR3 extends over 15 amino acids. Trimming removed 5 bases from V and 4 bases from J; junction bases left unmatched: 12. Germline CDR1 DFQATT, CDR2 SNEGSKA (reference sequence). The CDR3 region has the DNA TGCAGTGCTGGAAATACCGGGACAGGGAGATACGAGCAGTACTTC. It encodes CSAGNTGTGRYEQYF.

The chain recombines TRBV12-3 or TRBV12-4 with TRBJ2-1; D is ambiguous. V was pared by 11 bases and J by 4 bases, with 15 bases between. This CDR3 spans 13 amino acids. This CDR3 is CAAGRTLYNEQFF. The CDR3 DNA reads TGTGCCGCCGGCCGTACCCTATACAATGAGCAGTTCTTC.

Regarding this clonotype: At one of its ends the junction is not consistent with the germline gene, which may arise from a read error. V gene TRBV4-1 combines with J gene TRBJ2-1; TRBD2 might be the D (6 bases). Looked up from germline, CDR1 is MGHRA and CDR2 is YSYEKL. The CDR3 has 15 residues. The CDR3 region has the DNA TGTGCCAGCACTCACCCGGGACTTCTATACAATGAGCAGTTCTTC. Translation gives CASTHPGLLYNEQFF.

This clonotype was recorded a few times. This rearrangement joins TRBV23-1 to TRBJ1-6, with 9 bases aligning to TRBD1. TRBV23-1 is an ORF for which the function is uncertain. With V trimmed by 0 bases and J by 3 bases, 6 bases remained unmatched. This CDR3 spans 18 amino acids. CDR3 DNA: TGCGCCAGCAGTCAATCGGGACAGGGAGGTTGCTATAATTCACCCCTCCACTTT. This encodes CASSQSGQGGCYNSPLHF.

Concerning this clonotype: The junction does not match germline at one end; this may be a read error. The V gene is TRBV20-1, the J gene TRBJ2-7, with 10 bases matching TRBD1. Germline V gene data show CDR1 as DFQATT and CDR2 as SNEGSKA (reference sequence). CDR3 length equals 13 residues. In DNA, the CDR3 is TGCAGTGCGAGAGATGTGACAGGGGGCGGGCAGTACTTC. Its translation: CSARDVTGGGQYF.

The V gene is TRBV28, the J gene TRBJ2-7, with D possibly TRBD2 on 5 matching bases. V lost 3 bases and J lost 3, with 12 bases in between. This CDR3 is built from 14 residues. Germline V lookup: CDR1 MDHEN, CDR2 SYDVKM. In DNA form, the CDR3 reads TGTGCCAGCAGTTTTCTCGGACTCCTCTACGAGCAGTACTTC. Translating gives CASSFLGLLYEQYF.

CDR3 coding DNA: TGTGCCAGCAGTTCTATCGCTAGCGGGGACCAAGAGACCCAGTACTTC. It codes for CASSSIASGDQETQYF. This chain joins TRBV6-5 and TRBJ2-5, with 9 bases aligning to TRBD2. The CDR3 is 16 amino acids. Trimming at V came to 4 bases and at J to 0 bases, leaving 6 bases not matched to a gene. The V gene's germline CDR1 is MNHEY and CDR2 SVGAGI.

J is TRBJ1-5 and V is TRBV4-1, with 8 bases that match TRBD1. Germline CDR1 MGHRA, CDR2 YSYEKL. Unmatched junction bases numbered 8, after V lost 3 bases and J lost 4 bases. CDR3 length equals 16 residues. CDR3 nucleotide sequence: TGCGCCAGCAGCCAGATGGGGACAGGATCTAATCAGCCCCAGCATTTT. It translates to CASSQMGTGSNQPQHF.

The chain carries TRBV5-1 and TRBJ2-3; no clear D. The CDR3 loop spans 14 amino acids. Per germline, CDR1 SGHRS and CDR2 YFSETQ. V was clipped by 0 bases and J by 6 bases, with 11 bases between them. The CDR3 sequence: CASSLADLVDTQYF. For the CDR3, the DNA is TGCGCCAGCAGCTTGGCCGACTTGGTCGATACGCAGTATTTT.

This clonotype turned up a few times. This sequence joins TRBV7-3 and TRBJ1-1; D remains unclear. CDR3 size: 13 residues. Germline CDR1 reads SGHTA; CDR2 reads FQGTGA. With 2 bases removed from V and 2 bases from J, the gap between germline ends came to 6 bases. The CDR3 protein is CASSLYINTEAFF. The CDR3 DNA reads TGTGCCAGCAGCTTATACATAAACACTGAAGCTTTCTTT.

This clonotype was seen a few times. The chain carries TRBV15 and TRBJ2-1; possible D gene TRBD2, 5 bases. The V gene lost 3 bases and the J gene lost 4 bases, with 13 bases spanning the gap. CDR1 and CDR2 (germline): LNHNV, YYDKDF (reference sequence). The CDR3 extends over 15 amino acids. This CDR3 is CATSSLREGYNEQFF. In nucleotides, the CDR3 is TGTGCCACCAGCAGTTTGAGGGAAGGGTACAATGAGCAGTTCTTC.

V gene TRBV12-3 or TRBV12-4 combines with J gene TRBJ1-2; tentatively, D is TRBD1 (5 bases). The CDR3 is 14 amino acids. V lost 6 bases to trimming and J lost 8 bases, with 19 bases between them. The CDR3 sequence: CASSLEGPIGGYTF. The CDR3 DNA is TGTGCCAGCAGCCTAGAGGGACCTATTGGGGGCTACACCTTC.

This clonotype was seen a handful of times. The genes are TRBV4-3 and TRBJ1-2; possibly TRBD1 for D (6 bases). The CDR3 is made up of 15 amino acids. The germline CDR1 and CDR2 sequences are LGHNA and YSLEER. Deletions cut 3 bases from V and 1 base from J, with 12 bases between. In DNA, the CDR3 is TGCGCCAGCAGCCACGGACAGAGACTTAACTATGGCTACACCTTC. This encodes CASSHGQRLNYGYTF.

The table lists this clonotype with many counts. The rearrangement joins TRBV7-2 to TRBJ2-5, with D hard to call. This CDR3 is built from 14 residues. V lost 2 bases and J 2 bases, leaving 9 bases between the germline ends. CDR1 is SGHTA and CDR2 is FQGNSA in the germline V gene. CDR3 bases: TGTGCCAGCAGCTTAAGTACGGAACAAGAGACCCAGTACTTC. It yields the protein CASSLSTEQETQYF.